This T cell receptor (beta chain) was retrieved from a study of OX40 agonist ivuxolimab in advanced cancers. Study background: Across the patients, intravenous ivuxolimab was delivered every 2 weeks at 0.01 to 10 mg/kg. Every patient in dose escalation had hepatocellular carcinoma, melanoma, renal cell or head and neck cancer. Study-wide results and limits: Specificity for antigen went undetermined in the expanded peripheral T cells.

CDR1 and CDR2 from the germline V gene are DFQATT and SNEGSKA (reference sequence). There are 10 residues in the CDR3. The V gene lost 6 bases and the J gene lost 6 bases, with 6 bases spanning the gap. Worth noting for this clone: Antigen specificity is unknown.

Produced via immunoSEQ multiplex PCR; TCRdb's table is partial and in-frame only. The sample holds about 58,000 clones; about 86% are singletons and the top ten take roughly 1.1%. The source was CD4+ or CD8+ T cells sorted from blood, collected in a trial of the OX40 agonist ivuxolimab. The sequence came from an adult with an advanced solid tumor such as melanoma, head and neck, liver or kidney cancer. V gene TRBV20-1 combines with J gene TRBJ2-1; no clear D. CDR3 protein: CSASVNEQFF. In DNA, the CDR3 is TGCAGTGCCAGCGTCAATGAGCAGTTCTTC.